This is a list of T cell receptor beta chains from one sample in a study of T-cell memory formation after mild COVID-19. TCRdb called the 5' RACE reads again in MiXCR, with one record for every CDR3 protein. The top ten hold 9.5% to 15% of the sample, which has 500,000 to 600,000 distinct CDR3 sequences, approximately 19% seen once. The sequenced sample was PBMCs or a T cell subset sorted from them (not recorded which). The receptors come from an adult woman who had mild COVID-19 (a few samples of this study predate the infection). Cell type and time point are not known. CDR3s include the opening cysteine and the closing phenylalanine or tryptophan. A D gene is named only where the DNA matches it firmly. The size entry is marked missing in some rows and otherwise reads once, few, many or a size class.

NA	TRBV7-2	TRBJ1-5	NA	CASSLAGGDNQPQHF	TGTGCCAGCAGCTTAGCCGGAGGAGACAATCAGCCCCAGCATTTT
NA	TRBV9	TRBJ1-2	NA	CASSVGNLGGVDYGYTF	TGTGCCAGCAGCGTAGGAAATCTTGGTGGGGTGGACTATGGCTACACCTTC
TRBD1	TRBV5-1	TRBJ2-7	NA	CASSLLTGTPYEQYF	TGCGCCAGCAGCTTGCTGACAGGGACCCCCTACGAGCAGTACTTC
NA	TRBV11-2	TRBJ1-1	NA	CASSLDAGDRRPEAFF	TGTGCCAGCAGCTTAGATGCAGGGGATCGAAGACCTGAAGCTTTCTTT
NA	TRBV7-2	TRBJ2-3	NA	CASSSSGTRGDTQYF	TGTGCCAGCAGCTCCTCCGGGACAAGGGGAGATACGCAGTATTTT
TRBD1	TRBV5-6	TRBJ1-6	few	CASRWDRDNSPLHF	TGTGCCAGCAGGTGGGACAGGGATAATTCACCCCTCCACTTT
NA	TRBV30	TRBJ1-1	NA	CAWSDRMNTEAFF	TGTGCCTGGAGTGACAGGATGAACACTGAAGCTTTCTTT
NA	TRBV30	TRBJ1-6	few	CAWAALQYYNSPLHF	TGTGCCTGGGCTGCGTTGCAGTATTATAATTCACCCCTCCACTTT
NA	TRBV27	TRBJ2-1	few	CASSWTPSYNEQFF	TGTGCCAGCAGTTGGACCCCCTCCTACAATGAGCAGTTCTTC
NA	TRBV15	TRBJ2-7	NA	CATQGEISYEQYF	TGTGCCACCCAAGGGGAAATCTCCTACGAGCAGTACTTC
NA	TRBV27	TRBJ1-1	few	CASSFIDHSEAFF	TGTGCCAGCAGTTTCATAGATCACTCTGAAGCTTTCTTT
TRBD2	TRBV5-1	TRBJ2-5	many	CASSPYWRGRETQYF	TGCGCCAGCAGCCCCTACTGGCGGGGGAGAGAGACCCAGTACTTC
TRBD1	TRBV19	TRBJ1-1	few	CASSIEGAETEAFF	TGTGCCAGTAGTATCGAGGGGGCCGAGACTGAAGCTTTCTTT
NA	TRBV20-1	TRBJ1-5	NA	CSAIRTRNSNQPQHF	TGCAGTGCTATTAGGACGCGCAATAGCAATCAGCCCCAGCATTTT
NA	TRBV14	TRBJ2-2	few	CASSQEGGTGELFF	TGTGCCAGCAGCCAAGAAGGGGGCACCGGGGAGCTGTTTTTT
TRBD1	TRBV20-1	TRBJ2-3	few	CSASGTAPASTDTQYF	TGCAGTGCTAGCGGGACAGCCCCAGCTAGCACAGATACGCAGTATTTT
NA	TRBV4-3	TRBJ2-7	NA	CASSHGISYEQYF	TGCGCCAGTTCCCATGGAATATCTTACGAGCAGTACTTC
NA	TRBV24-1	TRBJ2-7	few	CATSDSRDATYEQYF	TGTGCCACCAGTGATTCGAGGGACGCCACCTACGAGCAGTACTTC
NA	TRBV6-6	TRBJ2-1	few	CASSYSGQAGNEQFF	TGTGCCAGCAGTTACTCCGGCCAAGCGGGCAATGAGCAGTTCTTC
NA	TRBV6-1	TRBJ1-1	few	CASSEPSGGLNTEAFF	TGTGCCAGCAGTGAACCCAGTGGAGGTTTGAACACTGAAGCTTTCTTT
TRBD2	TRBV7-3	TRBJ2-3	few	CASSLQRGGKDTQYF	TGTGCCAGCAGCTTACAGCGGGGGGGAAAAGATACGCAGTATTTT
TRBD2	TRBV7-2	TRBJ2-3	few	CASSFPRTSGGHSTDTQYF	TGTGCCAGCAGCTTCCCCAGGACTAGCGGGGGGCATAGCACAGATACGCAGTATTTT
NA	TRBV7-8	TRBJ1-5	few	CASSFTPGNQPQHF	TGTGCCAGCAGCTTTACTCCGGGCAATCAGCCCCAGCATTTT
TRBD1	TRBV7-9	TRBJ1-4	few	CASSFTTGTAATNEKLFF	TGTGCCAGCAGCTTTACAACCGGGACAGCTGCAACTAATGAAAAACTGTTTTTT
NA	TRBV7-8	TRBJ1-2	few	CASSFGARDGYTF	TGTGCCAGCAGCTTCGGGGCCCGCGATGGCTACACCTTC
NA	TRBV6-2/TRBV6-3	TRBJ2-7	few	CASSYWGDGPYEQYF	TGTGCCAGCAGTTACTGGGGAGATGGGCCCTACGAGCAGTACTTC
NA	TRBV5-6	TRBJ1-1	few	CASSPFRPGRNTEAFF	TGTGCCAGCAGCCCTTTCCGTCCGGGGCGGAACACTGAAGCTTTCTTT
NA	TRBV6-5	TRBJ1-4	NA	CASSYLRNEKLFF	TGTGCCAGCAGTTACTTGCGCAATGAAAAACTGTTTTTT
TRBD2	TRBV25-1	TRBJ2-1	NA	CASSEVSGRSSYNEQFF	TGTGCCAGCAGTGAGGTTAGCGGGAGGTCCTCCTACAATGAGCAGTTCTTC
NA	TRBV7-9	TRBJ2-5	few	CASSSPGVYIETQYF	TGTGCCAGCAGCTCCCCCGGGGTCTATATCGAGACCCAGTACTTC
NA	TRBV29-1	TRBJ2-3	few	CSVLYRRGGDTQYF	TGCAGCGTTTTATATAGGCGGGGCGGGGATACGCAGTATTTT
TRBD2	TRBV4-1	TRBJ2-5	many	CASSQDQLAGYQETQYF	TGCGCCAGCAGCCAAGATCAACTAGCGGGGTACCAAGAGACCCAGTACTTC
TRBD1	TRBV10-3	TRBJ1-1	few	CAISAGQGRTEAFF	TGTGCCATCAGTGCCGGACAGGGAAGGACTGAAGCTTTCTTT
NA	TRBV29-1	TRBJ2-2	few	CSVEGGVNTGELFF	TGCAGCGTTGAAGGTGGTGTGAACACCGGGGAGCTGTTTTTT
NA	TRBV12-3/TRBV12-4	TRBJ1-5	NA	CASSLRGDLNQPQHF	TGTGCCAGCAGTTTAAGGGGAGATCTCAATCAGCCCCAGCATTTT